The 4 T cell receptor beta chains listed next were all sequenced from one sample in a study of Ad26.COV2.S vaccination and SARS-CoV-2 variants. The treatment denotes: over 15 received Ad26.COV2.S at low or high dose, single or two shots; about 5 received placebo; per-sample allocation not given. All samples were drawn on day 63, counting from the first vaccine or placebo injection. Using immunoSEQ multiplex PCR, the repertoire was profiled, and TCRdb retains in-frame clones only, with some absent. Of 350,000 to 450,000 clones listed, about 85% are singletons. The sample in question was peripheral blood, obtained in a trial of Ad26.COV2.S vaccine versus placebo. These TCRs come from a person aged 18-65 years who received the Ad26.COV2.S COVID-19 vaccine or a placebo.

V usage is TRBV18 and J usage is TRBJ1-4, with D possibly TRBD1 on 5 matching bases. Germline V gives CDR1 KGHSH, CDR2 LQKENI. The CDR3 length is 16 residues. Trimming stripped 4 bases from V and 2 bases from J, with 14 bases between. CDR3 amino acids: CASSRPPGTTNEKLFF. The CDR3 DNA sequence: TGTGCCAGCTCACGCCCCCCAGGGACGACTAATGAAAAACTGTTTTTT.

The CDR3 sequence is CATLGTGGAHEKLFF. In nucleotides, the CDR3 is TGTGCCACCTTGGGGACAGGGGGCGCGCATGAAAAACTGTTTTTT. This chain links TRBV28 with TRBJ1-4; TRBD1 agrees at 12 bases. Trimming took 10 bases from V and 6 from J; bases not matched to a gene: 9. Germline V gene lookup returns CDR1 MDHEN and CDR2 SYDVKM. The CDR3 has 15 residues.

The V call is TRBV27, the J call TRBJ1-6; TRBD1 aligns across 12 bases. CDR3 length: 18 residues. V shed 5 bases, J shed 1 base, and the junction held 6 bases outside the gene matches. The germline V gene encodes CDR1 MNHEY and CDR2 SMNVEV (reference sequence). The CDR3 DNA is TGTGCCAGCAGTCGGGACAGGGGGCCCGCGTCCTATAATTCACCCCTCCACTTT. Translating it yields CASSRDRGPASYNSPLHF.

The genes are TRBV11-2 and TRBJ2-3, with TRBD2 identical over 9 bases. The germline V gene has CDR1 SGHAT and CDR2 FQNNGV. The CDR3 is made up of 16 amino acids. V lost 2 bases and J lost 5; bases outside the gene matches: 8. The CDR3 reads CASSLISGSGRDTQYF. In nucleotides, the CDR3 is TGTGCCAGCAGCTTAATTAGCGGGAGCGGGAGAGATACGCAGTATTTT.